This T cell receptor beta chain was recovered during a study of cytomegalovirus exposure and HLA in healthy donors. This CDR3 comprises 13 residues. Germline V gene lookup returns CDR1 SQVTM and CDR2 ANQGSEA. PCR amplification relied on 60 Vbeta primers (plus 13 Jbeta primers). The table came from immunoSEQ multiplex PCR; TCRdb's copy has only in-frame clones and leaves some out. Of over 120,000 clones in the sample, 75% to 85% were seen once. As regards this clone: An end of the junction differs from the germline gene, which may be a read error.

The rearrangement links TRBV29-1 to TRBJ2-7, with 9 bases aligning to TRBD1. This TCR was sampled from a man aged 40-49 years in good health and CMV-seronegative. Input material: PBMCs. CDR3 residues: CSVRGTGSFEQYF. Written as DNA, the CDR3 is TGCAGCGTTAGGGGGACAGGGTCCTTCGAGCAGTACTTC.